One and the same sample provided the 21 T cell receptor beta chains below, sequenced in a study of blood T cells in healthy people across ages. PCR was performed a second time for roughly 7 to 11 cycles using a sample-barcoded 5' primer and a J-beta primer mix. TCRdb re-called the 5' RACE reads with MiXCR, one entry per CDR3 protein. The sample includes about 570,000 distinct CDR3 sequences, 25% to 30% of them seen just once. The sequenced sample was blood. Receptor source: a woman in her 70s in good health.

This clonotype was detected only a few times. The V and J genes are TRBV11-2 and TRBJ2-5, with a weak D call TRBD1 (8 bases). Trimming cost V 5 bases and J 4 bases, with 17 bases left between them. Germline V gene data show CDR1 as SGHAT and CDR2 as FQNNGV. The CDR3 is 15 residues long. Written as DNA, the CDR3 is TGTGCCAGCAGCCCCCAGACAGGGGAGGGAGAGACCCAGTACTTC. Residues: CASSPQTGEGETQYF.

This clonotype has more than one count but fewer than ten. This chain links TRBV7-2 with TRBJ1-1; D gene unclear. This CDR3 has 14 amino acids. Trimming took off 5 bases at V and 8 bases at J, with 18 bases between the two ends. CDR1 and CDR2 from the germline V gene are SGHTA and FQGNSA. For the CDR3, the DNA is TGTGCCAGCAGCCCCGAGCCCACGAGCACCGAAGCTTTCTTT. Translation: CASSPEPTSTEAFF. The entire variable domain, with the rest obtained from reference TRBV7-2 and TRBJ1-1, is as follows: GAGVSQSPSNKVTEKGKDVELRCDPISGHTALYWYRQSLGQGLEFLIYFQGNSAPDKSGLPSDRFSAERTGGSVSTLTIQRTQQEDSAVYLCASSPEPTSTEAFFGQGTRLTVV.

The table lists this clonotype with a few counts. The V and J genes are TRBV7-2 and TRBJ2-1; TRBD2 agrees at 16 bases. J was trimmed by 7 bases and V by 1 base; bases with no gene match: 1. The germline CDR1 and CDR2 sequences are SGHTA and FQGNSA. This CDR3 contains 16 residues. The CDR3 loop is CASSLGGLAGGNEQFF. CDR3 DNA: TGTGCCAGCAGCTTAGGGGGACTAGCGGGGGGGAATGAGCAGTTCTTC.

This rearrangement joins TRBV20-1 to TRBJ1-4, with TRBD1 matching 7 bases. This CDR3 is built from 15 residues. Trimming removed 1 base from V and 8 bases from J; junction bases left unmatched: 10. Per germline, CDR1 DFQATT and CDR2 SNEGSKA (reference sequence). In DNA, the CDR3 is TGCAGTGCTAGAGTCGGGGCAGGGGGGTGGGAAAAACTGTTTTTT. It is translated as CSARVGAGGWEKLFF.

This clonotype was detected a few times. The chain couples TRBV14 to TRBJ2-5; D not resolved. TRBJ2-1 matches the DNA end more closely, so the J call is doubtful. This CDR3 region has 14 residues. The V gene's germline CDR1 is SGHDN and CDR2 FVKESK. This CDR3 is CASSQELVNNEQFF. As DNA, the CDR3 is TGTGCCAGCAGCCAAGAGTTAGTAAACAATGAGCAGTTCTTC.

This clonotype was picked up a small number of times. This chain uses TRBV4-3 with TRBJ2-1, with 7 bases matching TRBD1. Germline values: CDR1 LGHNA, CDR2 YSLEER. The J segment lost 8 bases and the V segment lost 1 base, leaving 8 bases of the junction unmatched. The CDR3 has 15 residues. The DNA for the CDR3 is TGCGCCAGCAGCCAAGGACAGGGTAGTAGAGATGAGCAGTTCTTC. Amino acid sequence: CASSQGQGSRDEQFF.

The chain recombines TRBV7-2 with TRBJ2-5, with TRBD2 identical over 11 bases. The V and J ends lost 1 base and 7 bases, in that order; junction bases with no gene match: 8. In germline, CDR1 is SGHTA, CDR2 FQGNSA. This CDR3 region has 16 residues. CDR3 sequence (DNA): TGTGCCAGCAGCTTAGATACTAGCGGGGGTCGGGCGACCCAGTACTTC. Encoded protein: CASSLDTSGGRATQYF.

The V gene is TRBV5-1, the J gene TRBJ2-7, with D tentatively TRBD1 (8 bases). The CDR3 is made up of 14 amino acids. Germline CDR1 is SGHRS and CDR2 is YFSETQ. Trimming removed 4 bases at V and 3 bases at J, with 14 bases between. The CDR3 nucleotides read TGCGCCAGCAGCCTGACAGGGGACTACTACGAGCAGTACTTC. Amino acids: CASSLTGDYYEQYF.

The table lists this clonotype with a few counts. The rearrangement links TRBV12-3 or TRBV12-4 to TRBJ1-5; TRBD1 aligns across 9 bases. J was trimmed by 7 bases and V by 6 bases; bases with no gene match: 7. This CDR3 has 14 amino acids. The CDR3 protein is CASSVQGARQPQHF. The CDR3 coding sequence is TGTGCCAGCAGCGTACAGGGGGCTAGGCAGCCCCAGCATTTT.

This sequence joins TRBV7-3 and TRBJ2-7, with D perhaps matching TRBD2 (6 bases). The CDR3 is made up of 16 amino acids. Trimming shortened V by 5 bases and J by 3 bases, and 20 bases separated the two germline ends. In germline, CDR1 is SGHTA, CDR2 FQGTGA. The CDR3 reads CASSINLGPGGYEQYF. CDR3 bases: TGTGCCAGCAGCATCAATTTGGGCCCCGGGGGCTACGAGCAGTACTTC.

The chain joins TRBV4-1 to TRBJ2-2; 9 nucleotides match TRBD1. The length of the CDR3 is 17 residues. V lost 2 bases and J lost 1; bases outside the gene matches: 5. Germline V gives CDR1 MGHRA, CDR2 YSYEKL. The CDR3 sequence is CASSQRGGQGNTGELFF. The CDR3 nucleotides read TGCGCCAGCAGCCAAAGAGGGGGACAGGGGAACACCGGGGAGCTGTTTTTT.

This clonotype showed up many times. The chain is built from TRBV5-4 and TRBJ2-3; a weak D match, TRBD2 (7 bases). The ends were cut back, 1 base at V and 5 bases at J, with 14 bases in the middle. CDR1 is SGHNT, CDR2 YYREEE, per germline (reference sequence). There are 15 residues in the CDR3. CDR3 bases: TGTGCCAGCAGCTTGAGTGCGGGGGCGAGAGATACGCAGTATTTT. This translates into CASSLSAGARDTQYF.

The rearrangement links TRBV28 to TRBJ2-7; TRBD2 matches at 8 bases. Looked up from germline, CDR1 is MDHEN and CDR2 is SYDVKM. The junction had 8 bases not matched to a gene; V was cut back by 6 bases and J by 1 base. The CDR3 has 15 residues. DNA of the CDR3: TGTGCCAGCAGCTCACCGGGACTAGGATCCTACGAGCAGTACTTC. Translation gives CASSSPGLGSYEQYF.

This clonotype was counted only a few times. This rearrangement joins TRBV6-5 to TRBJ2-1; 9 positions match TRBD2. The J segment lost 7 bases and the V segment lost 4 bases, leaving 14 bases of the junction unmatched. The germline V gene encodes CDR1 MNHEY and CDR2 SVGAGI. The CDR3 is 17 residues long. CDR3 sequence: CASSSQLAGVGVNEQFF. CDR3 DNA sequence: TGTGCCAGCAGTTCTCAATTAGCGGGGGTCGGGGTGAATGAGCAGTTCTTC.

This clonotype occurred a few times. V usage is TRBV7-9 and J usage is TRBJ1-5; 8 positions match TRBD1. The germline gives CDR1 SEHNR, CDR2 FQNEAQ (reference sequence). Trimming removed 3 bases from V and 6 bases from J; junction bases left unmatched: 1. The CDR3 totals 13 residues. CDR3 loop: CASSLGQVQPQHF. CDR3 DNA: TGTGCCAGCAGCTTGGGACAGGTTCAGCCCCAGCATTTT.

The chain carries TRBV5-1 and TRBJ2-7, with D unclear. Germline values: CDR1 SGHRS, CDR2 YFSETQ. The V end lost 7 bases, the J end lost 3 bases, and 11 bases lay between the germline ends. The CDR3 is 12 residues long. CDR3: CASSPSVYEQYF. CDR3 coding DNA: TGCGCCAGCTCCCCGTCAGTCTACGAGCAGTACTTC.

The chain recombines TRBV10-3 with TRBJ2-4; 10 bases agree with TRBD1. Germline-derived CDR1 and CDR2 are ENHRY and SYGVKD. There are 14 residues in the CDR3. V dropped 10 bases and J dropped 2; count of bases not matched to a gene: 5. The CDR3 DNA reads TGTGCCAGCGGACAGGGGGGAACCAAAAACATTCAGTACTTC. Protein product: CASGQGGTKNIQYF.

The chain carries TRBV5-1 and TRBJ2-5, with TRBD2 as a possible D gene (6 bases). Per germline, CDR1 SGHRS and CDR2 YFSETQ. V was trimmed by 0 bases and J by 5 bases, leaving 14 bases between them. The CDR3 extends over 15 amino acids. The CDR3 coding sequence is TGCGCCAGCAGCTTGGATTGGAGGGTAGGGGAGACCCAGTACTTC. As protein: CASSLDWRVGETQYF.

This clonotype was counted a few times. The V call is TRBV7-6, the J call TRBJ2-2; 11 bases fit TRBD1. This CDR3 has 18 amino acids. The J segment lost 3 bases and the V segment lost 4 bases, leaving 10 bases of the junction unmatched. Germline assignment: CDR1 SGHVS and CDR2 FNYEAQ. CDR3 protein: CASSSEPGTGGYTGELFF. CDR3 bases: TGTGCCAGCAGCTCTGAACCCGGGACAGGGGGTTACACCGGGGAGCTGTTTTTT.

Only one count was recorded for this clonotype. A read error may account for a junction end that differs from germline. This chain connects TRBV12-3 or TRBV12-4 to TRBJ2-7, with D possibly matching TRBD1 (6 bases). The CDR3 totals 13 residues. CDR3 sequence reads: CASSKQGPYERYF. The CDR3 region has the DNA TGTGCCAGCAGTAAACAGGGCCCCTACGAGCGGTACTTC.

There are a few counts of this clonotype. V usage is TRBV20-1 and J usage is TRBJ2-5, with 9 bases fitting TRBD2. Germline V gene data show CDR1 as DFQATT and CDR2 as SNEGSKA (reference sequence). The CDR3 is 15 residues long. The J segment lost 5 bases and the V segment lost 1 base, leaving 8 bases of the junction unmatched. For the CDR3, the DNA is TGCAGTGCTAGAGGCTCTAGCGGGGCTCCGGAGACCCAGTACTTC. Its translation is CSARGSSGAPETQYF.